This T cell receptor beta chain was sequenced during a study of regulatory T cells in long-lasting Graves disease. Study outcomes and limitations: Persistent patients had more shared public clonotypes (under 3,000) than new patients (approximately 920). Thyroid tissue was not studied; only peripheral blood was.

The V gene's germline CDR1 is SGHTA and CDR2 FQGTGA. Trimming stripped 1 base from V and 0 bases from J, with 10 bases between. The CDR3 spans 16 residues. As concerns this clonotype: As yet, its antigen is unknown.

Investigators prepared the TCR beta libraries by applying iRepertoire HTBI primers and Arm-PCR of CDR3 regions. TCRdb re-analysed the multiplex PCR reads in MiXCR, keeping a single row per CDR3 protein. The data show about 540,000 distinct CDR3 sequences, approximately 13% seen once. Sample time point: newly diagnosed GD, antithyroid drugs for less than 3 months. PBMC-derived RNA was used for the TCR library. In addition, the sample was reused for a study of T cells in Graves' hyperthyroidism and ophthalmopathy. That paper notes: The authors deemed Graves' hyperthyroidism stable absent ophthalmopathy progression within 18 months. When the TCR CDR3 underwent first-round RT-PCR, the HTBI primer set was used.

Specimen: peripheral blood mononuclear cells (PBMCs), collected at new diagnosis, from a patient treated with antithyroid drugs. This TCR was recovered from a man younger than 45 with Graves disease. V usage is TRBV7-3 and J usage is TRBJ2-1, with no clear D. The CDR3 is CASSLRGYSSYNEQFF. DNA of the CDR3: TGTGCCAGCAGCTTAAGAGGCTACAGCTCCTACAATGAGCAGTTCTTC.